The clone carrying this T cell receptor beta chain has ten or more counts. What it recognizes is unknown. The data stem from a study of molecular identifiers for immune sequencing clone quantification. Study-wide results and caveats: Clones above 20 RNA copies contained over 98% of effector molecules and under 1% of naive molecules.

CDR3 length: 14 residues. V dropped 4 bases and J dropped 1 base, with 10 bases sitting between them. Germline CDR1 is LGHNA and CDR2 is YSLEER. Sorted cells numbering about 19,000 to 1,000,000, with 10%, 30% or 50% RNA, yielded the naive CD8 libraries. CD8+CD4-CCR7+CD45RA+ sorting gave the naive CD8 T cells. Previously reported methods and listed TCR primers produced the bulk TCR libraries. MiXCR, run by TCRdb on the PCR reads, gives a single entry per CDR3 protein. Among 68,000 or so distinct CDR3 sequences, around a sixth were seen once, and the ten largest hold 1.3% to 1.5%. The chain joins TRBV4-3 to TRBJ2-5; D uncertain. The sample comprised naive CD8+ T cells from blood, with Jurkat cell RNA spiked in. Subset reported: FACS-sorted CD8+CD4-CCR7+CD45RA+ naive T cells. The TCR sequence derives from a human donor in good health. Some libraries in this study had Jurkat cell RNA spiked in. The CDR3 nucleotides read TGCGCCAGCAGCCCCGACCGGTCCCAAGAGACCCAGTACTTC. Translation: CASSPDRSQETQYF.